This entry concerns a single T cell receptor beta chain. Its antigen is as yet unknown. The data belong to a study of CXCR3-negative and CXCR3-positive naive CD8 T cells. With UMI labels, 5' RACE was used to prepare the TRB cDNA libraries. Each CDR3 protein gets one entry in TCRdb, which reprocessed the 5' RACE reads and gives no DNA. This listing includes 150,000 or so distinct CDR3 sequences. Study results and caveats: TRB CDR3 properties were used to infer TCR strength, and surface CD5 was comparable between naive subsets. A higher hydrophobicity marked the TRB CDR3s of CXCR3-positive naive cells versus CXCR3-negative naive cells.

CDR1 is SEHNR, CDR2 FQNEAQ, per germline (reference sequence). CDR3 length: 15 amino acids. What was sequenced was naive CXCR3+ CD8+ T cells from blood. Indicated subset: CD45RO-CCR7+CD27+CD95- naive CD8+ T cells expressing CXCR3 (TNR3+). The rearrangement links TRBV7-9 to TRBJ2-7; TCRdb returns TRBD1, unconfirmable since there is no DNA. The clonotype comes from a human donor in good health. Some clones in this sample may be carry-over from other donors' samples. CDR3 sequence reads: CASSPTGTGGYEQYF.